The next 14 T cell receptor beta chains were all read from a single sample in a study of blood T cell repertoires in COVID-19. Here immunoSEQ multiplex PCR was the method, and the copy in TCRdb shows in-frame clones only, minus some. The sample has around 200,000 clones, approximately 83% seen once. Sequencing input: peripheral blood. These receptors were taken from a man between 60 and 75 years old with acute or convalescent COVID-19.

J is TRBJ2-1 and V is TRBV28; D gene ambiguous. CDR3 length: 12 residues. Trimming shortened V by 8 bases and J by 3 bases, and 8 bases separated the two germline ends. Per germline, CDR1 MDHEN and CDR2 SYDVKM. The CDR3: CASQESYNEQFF. CDR3 bases: TGTGCCAGCCAGGAAAGCTACAATGAGCAGTTCTTC.

This clone was recorded once. J is TRBJ1-5 and V is TRBV30, with D perhaps TRBD1 (6 bases). Germline CDR1 reads GTSNPN; CDR2 reads SVGIG (reference sequence). The V and J ends lost 1 base and 1 base respectively, with 11 bases between them. The CDR3 consists of 15 residues. This CDR3 reads CAWSAGGASNQPQHF. CDR3 DNA sequence: TGTGCCTGGAGTGCCGGGGGGGCGAGCAATCAGCCCCAGCATTTT. Supplemented by reference TRBV30 and TRBJ1-5, the full variable domain reads SQTIHQWPATLVQPVGSPLSLECTVEGTSNPNLYWYRQAAGRGLQLLFYSVGIGQISSEVPQNLSASRPQDRQFILSSKKLLLSDSGFYLCAWSAGGASNQPQHFGDGTRLSIL.

J is TRBJ2-3 and V is TRBV18, with 7 bases aligning to TRBD1. Germline V CDR1 and CDR2: KGHSH, LQKENI. CDR3 length equals 15 residues. The V gene end was trimmed by 3 bases and the J gene end by 1 base; junction bases not matched to a gene: 4. The CDR3 sequence: CASSPFGQGTDTQYF. Written as DNA, the CDR3 is TGTGCCAGCTCACCTTTTGGACAGGGCACAGATACGCAGTATTTT.

V is TRBV27 and J is TRBJ1-3; 10 bases are a match to TRBD1. The CDR3 runs to 17 residues. Germline V gene data show CDR1 as MNHEY and CDR2 as SMNVEV (reference sequence). V trimming: 5 bases; J trimming: 0 bases; junction bases outside the gene matches: 7. DNA for the CDR3: TGTGCCAGCAGTCCGCGGACAGGGGGGTACTCTGGAAACACCATATATTTT. Translated: CASSPRTGGYSGNTIYF.

This clone was found a few times. The rearrangement uses TRBV4-1 and TRBJ2-7; the D is unclear. The CDR3 runs 11 residues. Germline values: CDR1 MGHRA, CDR2 YSYEKL. Between the trimmed V and J ends, which lost 3 bases and 3 bases, there was a span of 3 bases. CDR3 DNA: TGCGCCAGCAGCCACAACTACGAGCAGTACTTC. Protein: CASSHNYEQYF.

The chain uses TRBV14 and TRBJ1-1; no clear D. With 2 bases removed from V and 1 base from J, the gap between germline ends came to 5 bases. The CDR3 runs to 13 residues. The germline CDR1 and CDR2 sequences are SGHDN and FVKESK. CDR3 in amino acids: CASSQQWNTEAFF. The CDR3 DNA follows: TGTGCCAGCAGCCAACAATGGAACACTGAAGCTTTCTTT.

This clone came up a few times. The gene calls are TRBV27 and TRBJ1-6, with D tentatively TRBD1 (6 bases). Germline V CDR1 and CDR2: MNHEY, SMNVEV (reference sequence). The V end lost 5 bases, the J end lost 9 bases, and 17 bases lay between the germline ends. This CDR3 comprises 15 residues. The CDR3 DNA follows: TGTGCCAGCAGTCCCCCCAGGGGCGCGGGTTCACCCCTCCACTTT. Translated, it gives CASSPPRGAGSPLHF.

This clone is a singleton in its sample. This chain connects TRBV9 to TRBJ2-1, with 9 nucleotides matching TRBD2. Germline CDR1 reads SGDLS; CDR2 reads YYNGEE. Trimming took 4 bases from V and 2 from J; bases not matched to a gene: 7. The CDR3 spans 16 residues. CDR3 residues: CASSRIAGVAYNEQFF. The CDR3 DNA is TGTGCCAGCAGCCGGATAGCGGGAGTCGCCTACAATGAGCAGTTCTTC.

The chain joins TRBV4-3 to TRBJ2-2; 10 bases are shared with TRBD2. Losses at the gene ends were 1 base for V and 6 bases for J; bases not matched to a gene: 2. The germline V gene encodes CDR1 LGHNA and CDR2 YSLEER. The CDR3 runs to 15 residues. CDR3 in amino acids: CASSQGLAGSGELFF. In DNA form, the CDR3 reads TGCGCCAGCAGCCAAGGACTAGCGGGCTCCGGGGAGCTGTTTTTT.

The rearrangement joins TRBV3-1 (or the pseudogene TRBV3-2) to TRBJ1-4; 8 bases match TRBD1. V lost 4 bases to trimming and J lost 8 bases; unmatched junction nucleotides: 6. CDR3 length equals 14 residues. Looked up from germline, CDR1 is LGHDT and CDR2 is YNNKEL (reference sequence). In DNA form, the CDR3 reads TGTGCCAGCAGCCCGACAGGGGCGGGAGAAAAACTGTTTTTT. It is translated as CASSPTGAGEKLFF.

This chain links TRBV21-1 with TRBJ1-2. TRBV21-1 is labeled a pseudogene. The CDR3 has 14 residues. The CDR3 region is CASSIQIRGYGYTF. The CDR3 DNA sequence: TGTGCCAGCAGCATTCAGATACGCGGCTATGGCTACACCTTC.

The genes are TRBV7-9 and TRBJ2-1, with TRBD2 matching over 13 bases. This CDR3 has 16 amino acids. Germline trimming cut 5 bases from V and 9 bases from J; bases unmatched to any gene: 10. From germline, CDR1 is SEHNR and CDR2 FQNEAQ (reference sequence). The CDR3 spells CASSNPLAGGPREQFF. The CDR3 nucleotides read TGTGCCAGCAGCAACCCACTAGCGGGAGGGCCGCGTGAGCAGTTCTTC.

The chain links TRBV14 to TRBJ1-1, with 11 bases identical to TRBD1. CDR3 length: 18 residues. Germline V gene data show CDR1 as SGHDN and CDR2 as FVKESK. Trimming cost V 2 bases and J 5 bases; bases outside gene matches: 13. This chain's CDR3 is CASSQWRMGQGVGTEAFF. In nucleotides, the CDR3 is TGTGCCAGCAGCCAATGGAGAATGGGACAGGGGGTAGGTACTGAAGCTTTCTTT.

The chain carries TRBV6-5 and TRBJ2-7; 8 bases are a match to TRBD1. Unmatched junction bases numbered 8, after V lost 4 bases and J lost 3 bases. The CDR3 spans 15 residues. Germline CDR1 MNHEY, CDR2 SVGAGI. For the CDR3, the DNA is TGTGCCAGCAGTTCCCCCGGACAGGGAGTCTACGAGCAGTACTTC. Its protein product is CASSSPGQGVYEQYF.